This TCR beta chain derives from a study of CD8 T cells in ankylosing spondylitis. In this sample, this clonotype turned up many times. Its antigen is not known. Study outcomes and limitations: From matched ankylosing spondylitis synovial fluid, disease-linked clones were reportedly recovered at significantly enriched levels. Some motif variants were previously reported in reactive arthritis synovial fluid and blood. The disease-linked clones had a CD8+ phenotype and low blood frequencies. Ankylosing spondylitis blood appeared to carry a characteristic TCR beta motif of seven to nine highly homologous variants.

Library preparation for TCR beta used quantitative 5'-RACE with molecular barcodes. TCRdb re-derived calls from the 5' RACE reads in MiXCR, one entry per CDR3 protein. Here the sample spans about 220,000 distinct CDR3 sequences, 7.3% being singletons. The CDR3 extends over 12 amino acids. Trimming left V 6 bases short and J 2 bases short, with 11 bases between. Looked up from germline, CDR1 is SQVTM and CDR2 is ANQGSEA. V and J are TRBV29-1 and TRBJ2-7, with D possibly being TRBD1 (5 bases). Material for sequencing was blood, either unsorted or a sorted T cell fraction (not recorded which). This TCR came from a male donor with ankylosing spondylitis. The CDR3 loop reads CSVIAGPYEQYF. The CDR3 DNA reads TGCAGCGTGATCGCAGGGCCCTACGAGCAGTACTTC.